The source of this TCR beta chain is a study of blood T cells in healthy people across ages. A few counts support this clonotype. The use of a sample-barcoded 5' primer and a J-beta primer mix characterized a second PCR of roughly 7 to 11 cycles. TCRdb recomputed calls from the 5' RACE reads with MiXCR, one row per CDR3 protein. The profile shows 950,000 to 1,200,000 distinct CDR3 sequences, around two fifths of them singletons. CDR1 is SGHDN, CDR2 FVKESK, per germline. V lost 3 bases and J 2 bases, leaving 17 bases between the germline ends. The CDR3 runs 17 residues. This sequence originates from a man aged 18-30 years in good health. The chain employs TRBV14 and TRBJ2-1; D possibly corresponds to TRBD1 (6 bases). The material sequenced was blood. This chain's CDR3 is CASSHAPLQGTYNEQFF. CDR3 bases: TGTGCCAGCAGCCATGCACCCCTACAGGGAACCTACAATGAGCAGTTCTTC.